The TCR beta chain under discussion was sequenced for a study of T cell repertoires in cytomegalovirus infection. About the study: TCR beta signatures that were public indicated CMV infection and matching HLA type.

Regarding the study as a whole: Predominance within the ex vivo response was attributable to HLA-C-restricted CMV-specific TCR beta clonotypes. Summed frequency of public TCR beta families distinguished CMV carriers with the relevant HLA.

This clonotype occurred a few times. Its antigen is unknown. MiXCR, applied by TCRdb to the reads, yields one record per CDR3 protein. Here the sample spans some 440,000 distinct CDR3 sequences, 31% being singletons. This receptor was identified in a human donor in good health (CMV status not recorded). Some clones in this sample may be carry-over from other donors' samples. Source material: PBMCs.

CDR3: CASSSGRDRIYEQYF. For the CDR3, the DNA is TGTGCCAGCAGCTCCGGCCGGGACAGGATATACGAGCAGTACTTC. The chain combines TRBV11-2 with TRBJ2-7; 8 positions agree with TRBD1. The CDR3 length is 15 residues. V lost 4 bases to trimming and J lost 4 bases; unmatched junction nucleotides: 9. CDR1 is SGHAT, CDR2 FQNNGV, per germline.